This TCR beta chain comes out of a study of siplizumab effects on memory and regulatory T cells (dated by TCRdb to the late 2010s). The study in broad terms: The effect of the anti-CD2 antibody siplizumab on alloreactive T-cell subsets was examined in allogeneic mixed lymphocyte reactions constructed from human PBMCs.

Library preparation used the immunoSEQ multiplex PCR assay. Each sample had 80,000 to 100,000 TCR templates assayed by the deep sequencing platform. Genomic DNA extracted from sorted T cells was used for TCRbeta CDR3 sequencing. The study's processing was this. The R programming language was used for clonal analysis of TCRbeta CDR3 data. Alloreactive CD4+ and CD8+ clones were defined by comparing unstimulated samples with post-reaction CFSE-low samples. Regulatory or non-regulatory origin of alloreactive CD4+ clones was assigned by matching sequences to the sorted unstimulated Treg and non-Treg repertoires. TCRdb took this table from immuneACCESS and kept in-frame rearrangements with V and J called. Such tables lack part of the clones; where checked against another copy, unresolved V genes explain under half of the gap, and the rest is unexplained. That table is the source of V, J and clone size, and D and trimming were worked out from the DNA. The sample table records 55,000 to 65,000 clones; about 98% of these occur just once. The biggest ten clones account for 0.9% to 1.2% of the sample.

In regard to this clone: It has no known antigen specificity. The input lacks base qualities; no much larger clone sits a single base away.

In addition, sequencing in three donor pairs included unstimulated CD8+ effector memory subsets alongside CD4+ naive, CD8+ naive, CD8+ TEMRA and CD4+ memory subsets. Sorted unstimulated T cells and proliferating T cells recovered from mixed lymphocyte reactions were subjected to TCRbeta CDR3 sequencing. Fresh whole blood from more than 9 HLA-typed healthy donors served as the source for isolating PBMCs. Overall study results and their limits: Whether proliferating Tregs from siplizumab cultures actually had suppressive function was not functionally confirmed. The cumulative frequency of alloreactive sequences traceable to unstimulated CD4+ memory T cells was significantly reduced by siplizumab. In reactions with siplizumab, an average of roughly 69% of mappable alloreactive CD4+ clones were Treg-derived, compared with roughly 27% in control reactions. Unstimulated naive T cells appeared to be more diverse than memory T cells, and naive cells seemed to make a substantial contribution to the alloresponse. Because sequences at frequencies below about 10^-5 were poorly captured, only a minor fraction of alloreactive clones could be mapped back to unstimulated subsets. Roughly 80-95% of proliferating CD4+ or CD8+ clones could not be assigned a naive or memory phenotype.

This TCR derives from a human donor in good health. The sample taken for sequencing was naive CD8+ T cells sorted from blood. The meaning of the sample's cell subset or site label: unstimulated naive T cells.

The bases read TGTGCCAGCAGCATGGGGGATAGCGGGAGATACGAGCAGTACTTC. Translation gives CASSMGDSGRYEQYF. The chain is made from TRBV5-4 and TRBJ2-7, with 9 bases matching TRBD2. From a lookup of the germline V gene (reference sequence), CDR1 and CDR2 are SGHNT and YYREEE. Taken from cysteine to phenylalanine, the CDR3 has 15 residues. This entry keeps only the CDR3 DNA: 45 bases, framed from base 1. V is trimmed back by 4 bases and J by 4 bases, and the junction contains 9 bases that no gene match accounts for.